A single sample gave rise to the 30 T cell receptor beta chains below, sequenced in a study of cytomegalovirus exposure and HLA in healthy donors listed by TCRdb under 2017. The library was prepared using the immunoSEQ multiplex PCR assay. As stored in TCRdb, this immuneACCESS dataset retains in-frame rearrangements with V and J assigned. A fraction of the clones does not appear; measured against another copy, unresolved V genes explain less than half of the discrepancy, and the remainder lacks a known reason. Here the sample has some 140,000 clones; 86% occur a single time. The ten top clones hold under 3% of the sample. The source material was PBMCs. The origin of the receptors is a man younger than 30 in good health and CMV-seronegative.

The rearrangement joins TRBV6-1 to TRBJ2-7, with D possibly TRBD1 on 6 matching bases. Germline V gives CDR1 MNHNS, CDR2 SASEGT. The V gene lost 1 base and the J gene lost 4 bases, with 20 bases spanning the gap. This CDR3 spans 17 amino acids. CDR3 sequence: CASSEVSGTNGRYEQYF. The CDR3 DNA reads as TGTGCCAGCAGTGAAGTGTCCGGGACAAACGGAAGGTACGAGCAGTACTTC.

This chain links TRBV5-1 with TRBJ2-5; D possibly corresponds to TRBD1 (6 bases). CDR1 and CDR2 (germline): SGHRS, YFSETQ. This CDR3 has 14 residues. V lost 4 bases and J 3 bases, leaving 13 bases between the germline ends. In nucleotides, the CDR3 is TGCGCCAGCAGCGTCAGGGGTGGGGAAGAGACCCAGTACTTC. Translation: CASSVRGGEETQYF. Combining the CDR3 with reference TRBV5-1 and TRBJ2-5 gives the whole variable domain KAGVTQTPRYLIKTRGQQVTLSCSPISGHRSVSWYQQTPGQGLQFLFEYFSETQRNKGNFPGRFSGRQFSNSRSEMNVSTLELGDSALYLCASSVRGGEETQYFGPGTRLLVL.

The chain uses TRBV29-1 and TRBJ1-2, with 8 bases fitting TRBD1. The length of the CDR3 is 13 residues. CDR1 is SQVTM, CDR2 ANQGSEA, per germline. The V and J ends lost 1 base and 4 bases, in that order; junction bases with no gene match: 2. The CDR3 reads CSVEGQGFYGYTF. CDR3 nucleotide sequence: TGCAGCGTTGAAGGACAGGGGTTCTATGGCTACACCTTC.

This clone was observed a single time. This chain uses TRBV6-6 with TRBJ2-5; 8 positions match TRBD2. The CDR3 extends over 15 amino acids. The ends lost 10 bases at V and 4 bases at J; junction bases unmatched: 14. Germline V gene data show CDR1 as MNHNY and CDR2 as SVGAGI (reference sequence). This CDR3 reads CATQNGGGAGETQYF. CDR3 coding DNA: TGTGCCACACAGAACGGGGGGGGCGCAGGAGAGACCCAGTACTTC.

The V gene is TRBV18, the J gene TRBJ2-5; possibly TRBD2 for D (5 bases). Trimming cost V 1 base and J 0 bases, with 9 bases left between them. Germline assignment: CDR1 KGHSH and CDR2 LQKENI. CDR3 length: 15 residues. The CDR3 sequence is CASSPRGEHQETQYF. CDR3 in DNA: TGTGCCAGCTCACCACGTGGGGAGCACCAAGAGACCCAGTACTTC.

The chain uses TRBV4-2 and TRBJ2-7; 8 nucleotides match TRBD1. The ends lost 2 bases at V and 2 bases at J; junction bases unmatched: 5. Looked up from germline, CDR1 is LGHNA and CDR2 is YNFKEQ. There are 15 residues in the CDR3. CDR3 region: CASSQYVTGAYEQYF. The CDR3 nucleotides are TGTGCCAGCAGCCAATACGTGACAGGGGCCTACGAGCAGTACTTC.

The chain uses TRBV11-2 and TRBJ2-7, with a weak D call TRBD1 (6 bases). The CDR3 contains 15 residues. Trimming took off 3 bases at V and 1 base at J, with 13 bases between the two ends. Germline V gene sequence: CDR1 SGHAT, CDR2 FQNNGV. The CDR3 reads CASSFSQGVSYEQYF. In DNA, the CDR3 is TGTGCCAGCAGCTTTTCACAGGGCGTTTCCTACGAGCAGTACTTC. The full variable domain, in which reference TRBV11-2 and TRBJ2-7 provide the parts outside the CDR3, is EAGVAQSPRYKIIEKRQSVAFWCNPISGHATLYWYQQILGQGPKLLIQFQNNGVVDDSQLPKDRFSAERLKGVDSTLKIQPAKLEDSAVYLCASSFSQGVSYEQYFGPGTRLTVT.

This chain uses TRBV4-3 with TRBJ2-7; TRBD1 aligns across 9 bases. V dropped 1 base and J dropped 3; count of bases not matched to a gene: 4. This CDR3 is 15 amino acids long. CDR1 and CDR2 (germline): LGHNA, YSLEER. CDR3 DNA sequence: TGCGCCAGCAGCCAAGGGACAGGGGCTTTCTACGAGCAGTACTTC. It codes for CASSQGTGAFYEQYF.

This clone has a single count. The rearrangement uses TRBV28 and TRBJ1-2; D is unclear. The germline V and J ends were trimmed by 6 bases and 5 bases, with 16 bases remaining between them. The CDR3 has 14 residues. The germline V gene encodes CDR1 MDHEN and CDR2 SYDVKM. The CDR3 protein is CASSPGSSGYGYTF. The CDR3 DNA is TGTGCCAGCAGCCCCGGTTCGTCGGGGTATGGCTACACCTTC.

This chain links TRBV19 with TRBJ1-1, with 7 nucleotides matching TRBD1. This CDR3 has 12 amino acids. V was pared by 9 bases and J by 7 bases, with 8 bases of the junction left unmatched. Germline V lookup: CDR1 LNHDA, CDR2 SQIVND (reference sequence). For the CDR3, the DNA is TGTGCCAGCTGGGACAGTGGGGTTGAAGCTTTCTTT. Translating gives CASWDSGVEAFF.

This clone was observed once. The rearrangement joins TRBV5-4 to TRBJ2-5, with 9 bases identical to TRBD1. With V trimmed by 3 bases and J by 1 base, 1 base remained unmatched. Germline values: CDR1 SGHNT, CDR2 YYREEE (reference sequence). CDR3 length: 14 residues. In nucleotides, the CDR3 is TGTGCCAGCAGCTGGGACAGGGCCCAAGAGACCCAGTACTTC. It specifies CASSWDRAQETQYF.

This chain links TRBV4-3 with TRBJ2-1; 7 nucleotides match TRBD2. Germline V gives CDR1 LGHNA, CDR2 YSLEER. V gave up 3 bases and J gave up 10 bases; unmatched junction bases: 6. The CDR3 is 13 amino acids. CDR3 bases: TGCGCCAGCAGCCAGGACCTAGCGGCCGAGCAGTTCTTC. It yields the protein CASSQDLAAEQFF.

The chain joins TRBV15 to TRBJ2-7; 11 bases match TRBD2. The CDR3 contains 18 residues. V shed 4 bases, J shed 1 base, and the junction held 12 bases outside the gene matches. CDR1 is LNHNV, CDR2 YYDKDF, per germline (reference sequence). Here the CDR3 DNA reads TGTGCCACCAGCACCCAGGGATTAGCGGGAGGGCAATCCTACGAGCAGTACTTC. It codes for CATSTQGLAGGQSYEQYF.

The CDR3, as DNA: TGTGCCAGCAGTCTACAGGGTCTAGATGGCTACACCTTC. Amino acids: CASSLQGLDGYTF. V is TRBV28 and J is TRBJ1-2, with D possibly matching TRBD1 (6 bases). The V gene's germline CDR1 is MDHEN and CDR2 SYDVKM. V lost 5 bases, J lost 6 bases, and 13 bases lay in between. The CDR3 contains 13 residues.

V usage is TRBV6-5 and J usage is TRBJ2-1, with 10 bases aligning to TRBD2. The germline CDR1 and CDR2 sequences are MNHEY and SVGAGI. With V trimmed by 6 bases and J by 4 bases, 6 bases remained unmatched. CDR3 size: 15 residues. In DNA, the CDR3 is TGTGCCAGCAGCCCCGGGACTAGCGAATACAATGAGCAGTTCTTC. It is translated as CASSPGTSEYNEQFF.

Ten or more counts support this clone. The rearrangement uses TRBV10-3 and TRBJ2-1; no clear D gene. The CDR3 is 14 amino acids. V dropped 0 bases and J dropped 10 bases, with 13 bases sitting between them. CDR1 and CDR2 from the germline V gene are ENHRY and SYGVKD. Written as DNA, the CDR3 is TGTGCCATCAGTGAGTCTACCGACTTAGGAGAGCAGTTCTTC. Translated, it gives CAISESTDLGEQFF.

This chain links TRBV5-1 with TRBJ2-2; D perhaps matches TRBD2 (7 bases). V lost 6 bases to trimming and J lost 6 bases, with 18 bases between them. The CDR3 is 15 amino acids. Germline CDR1 reads SGHRS; CDR2 reads YFSETQ. The chain's CDR3 is CASKDWGGGPGELFF. The CDR3 coding sequence is TGCGCCAGCAAGGATTGGGGGGGCGGTCCCGGGGAGCTGTTTTTT.

V and J are TRBV5-6 and TRBJ1-4; possibly TRBD1 for D (6 bases). The ends were cut back, 0 bases at V and 8 bases at J, with 11 bases in the middle. Per the germline V gene, CDR1 is SGHDT and CDR2 is YYEEEE. The CDR3 spans 14 residues. In DNA form, the CDR3 reads TGTGCCAGCAGCTTGGTGGGGGCAGGAGAAAAACTGTTTTTT. It specifies CASSLVGAGEKLFF.

The CDR3: CASSFKAIGQFLETQYF. DNA for the CDR3: TGTGCCAGCAGTTTTAAAGCGATTGGACAATTTTTGGAGACCCAGTACTTC. The chain is built from TRBV27 and TRBJ2-5, with D perhaps TRBD1 (5 bases). Trimming took 3 bases from V and 5 from J, leaving 22 bases between them. The CDR3 is 17 residues long. Per the germline V gene, CDR1 is MNHEY and CDR2 is SMNVEV (reference sequence).

V gene TRBV28 combines with J gene TRBJ2-3; TRBD1 might be the D (6 bases). This CDR3 has 13 residues. CDR1 and CDR2 from the germline V gene are MDHEN and SYDVKM. Trimming pared 6 bases from V and 1 base from J, leaving 8 bases between. The CDR3 DNA reads as TGTGCCAGCAGAAGACAGGGCACAGATACGCAGTATTTT. This translates into CASRRQGTDTQYF.

The chain uses TRBV4-2 and TRBJ2-7, with TRBD2 as a possible D gene (6 bases). This CDR3 contains 16 residues. From germline, CDR1 is LGHNA and CDR2 YNFKEQ. Trimming stripped 3 bases from V and 0 bases from J, with 15 bases between. CDR3: CASSHAGTAYSYEQYF. The DNA for the CDR3 is TGTGCCAGCAGCCATGCCGGGACTGCCTACTCCTACGAGCAGTACTTC.

The genes are TRBV7-8 and TRBJ2-5; no reliable D call. V was clipped by 8 bases and J by 5 bases, with 12 bases between them. This CDR3 contains 12 residues. CDR1 is SGHVS and CDR2 is FQNEAQ in the germline V gene. CDR3 in amino acids: CASASERETQYF. The CDR3 bases are TGTGCCAGCGCGTCCGAGAGGGAGACCCAGTACTTC.

The chain employs TRBV6-5 and TRBJ1-4; D possibly corresponds to TRBD1 (6 bases). Germline V gene lookup returns CDR1 MNHEY and CDR2 SVGAGI. V was pared by 5 bases and J by 0 bases, with 10 bases between. This CDR3 has 15 residues. The DNA for the CDR3 is TGTGCCAGCAGTCTACAGGGAGCAACTAATGAAAAACTGTTTTTT. Amino acid sequence: CASSLQGATNEKLFF.

V and J are TRBV18 and TRBJ1-3, with 7 positions matching TRBD1. There are 15 residues in the CDR3. Germline V lookup: CDR1 KGHSH, CDR2 LQKENI. Germline trimming cut 0 bases from V and 5 bases from J; bases unmatched to any gene: 4. The CDR3 bases are TGTGCCAGCTCACCACCGGAGACAGGGAGAAACACCATATATTTT. It is translated as CASSPPETGRNTIYF. The entire variable domain, with the rest obtained from reference TRBV18 and TRBJ1-3, is as follows: NAGVMQNPRHLVRRRGQEARLRCSPMKGHSHVYWYRQLPEEGLKFMVYLQKENIIDESGMPKERFSAEFPKEGPSILRIQQVVRGDSAAYFCASSPPETGRNTIYFGEGSWLTVV.

The chain joins TRBV27 to TRBJ1-4; D remains ambiguous. Germline V lookup: CDR1 MNHEY, CDR2 SMNVEV (reference sequence). Trimming removed 5 bases at V and 0 bases at J, with 16 bases between. CDR3 length: 17 residues. This CDR3 reads CASSPFPQAATNEKLFF. CDR3 nucleotides: TGTGCCAGCAGTCCTTTCCCGCAAGCTGCAACTAATGAAAAACTGTTTTTT.

The genes are TRBV9 and TRBJ2-1; D uncertain. V was cut by 5 bases and J by 2 bases, with 17 bases left in between. The CDR3 spans 16 residues. CDR1 SGDLS and CDR2 YYNGEE come from the germline V gene. This chain's CDR3 is CASSSLPTIPYNEQFF. CDR3 in DNA: TGTGCCAGCAGTTCACTACCTACTATACCCTACAATGAGCAGTTCTTC.

The chain couples TRBV21-1 to TRBJ2-7; the table's TRBD2 call for D was not verified on the DNA. TRBV21-1 is an annotated pseudogene. CDR3 length: 17 residues. CDR3 in amino acids: CASSNRLAGVQPYEQYF. CDR3 coding DNA: TGTGCCAGCAGCAACAGACTAGCGGGAGTTCAACCCTACGAGCAGTACTTC.

This clone was seen only a few times. The rearrangement uses TRBV6-1 and TRBJ1-1; 8 nucleotides align to TRBD1. Germline V gene lookup returns CDR1 MNHNS and CDR2 SASEGT. V lost 6 bases to trimming and J lost 4 bases; unmatched junction nucleotides: 7. This CDR3 is 14 amino acids long. The CDR3, as DNA: TGTGCCAGCAGGGGGGACAGGAGCCTCACTGAAGCTTTCTTT. Translated, it gives CASRGDRSLTEAFF.

Points on this clone: The sample has other DNA sequences that encode this CDR3 too. This sequence joins TRBV5-1 and TRBJ1-1; TRBD1 matches at 11 bases. Germline CDR1 is SGHRS and CDR2 is YFSETQ. The CDR3 has 15 residues. With V trimmed by 4 bases and J by 1 base, 3 bases remained unmatched. CDR3 amino acids: CASSEGTGGNTEAFF. CDR3 bases: TGCGCCAGCAGCGAGGGGACAGGGGGGAACACTGAAGCTTTCTTT.

J is TRBJ2-5 and V is TRBV7-7, with TRBD1 matching over 8 bases. The V segment lost 5 bases and the J segment 5 bases; nucleotides outside the gene matches: 7. Per germline, CDR1 SSHAT and CDR2 FNYEAQ (reference sequence). The CDR3 sequence is 14 residues long. CDR3 region: CASSRTGNRETQYF. The CDR3 nucleotides read TGTGCCAGCAGCAGGACAGGGAATAGGGAGACCCAGTACTTC.